This T cell receptor beta chain is from a study of cytomegalovirus exposure and HLA in healthy donors. The study, taken as a whole, reports: A later analysis linked a missense variant in DCLRE1C to the trimming of TCR beta V and J genes. The authors later found HLA-associated TCR beta chains more clonally expanded than equally common others. Across donors, presence/absence analyses took sequencing depth to be roughly uniform. Most TCR sequences proved rare, with some public TCRs found in many donors.

With regard to this clone: Its antigen is unknown.

Use of 60 Vbeta and 13 Jbeta primers characterized the PCR. Profiled with immunoSEQ multiplex PCR; TCRdb holds only in-frame clones, not every one. In the table there are approximately 170,000 clones, 68% of which are singletons. Germline lookup yields CDR1 SQVTM and CDR2 ANQGSEA. The CDR3 length is 13 residues. The V gene end was trimmed by 5 bases and the J gene end by 4 bases; junction bases not matched to a gene: 8. The sequence was collected from a woman in her thirties or forties in good health and CMV-seropositive. V usage is TRBV29-1 and J usage is TRBJ2-7, with TRBD2 matching 7 bases. The specimen sequenced was PBMCs. DNA of the CDR3: TGCAGCGTTAAAGCGGGATCGGATTACGAGCAGTACTTC. Translating it yields CSVKAGSDYEQYF.